Listed here are 28 T cell receptor beta chains from one sample, sequenced in a study of shared clonotypes between healthy human individuals. Sequencing was performed with immunoSEQ multiplex PCR; in TCRdb, only in-frame clones are kept and a portion is missing. The data show approximately 2.5 million clones, more than 90% seen once. Material: naive CD4+ T cells sorted from blood. Subset specified: CD45RA+ positively selected. The receptor set was obtained from a young man in good health.

The chain employs TRBV5-8 and TRBJ1-3, with D unclear. Germline V gene lookup returns CDR1 SGHTS and CDR2 YDEGEE. V shed 1 base and J shed 6 bases, with 14 bases lying between them. The CDR3 covers 15 residues. The CDR3 DNA reads TGTGCCAGCAGCTTGTCTCCAGCATTTGCAAACACCATATATTTT. It is translated as CASSLSPAFANTIYF.

The chain combines TRBV7-2 with TRBJ1-4; 7 bases are shared with TRBD1. Germline values: CDR1 SGHTA, CDR2 FQGNSA. CDR3 size: 14 residues. V shed 4 bases, J shed 4 bases, and the junction held 3 bases outside the gene matches. The CDR3 protein is CASSSRQGNEKLFF. In nucleotides, the CDR3 is TGTGCCAGCAGCTCCCGACAGGGTAATGAAAAACTGTTTTTT.

The gene calls are TRBV12-2 and TRBJ2-5; the table calls TRBD2, which could not be checked here. TRBV12-2 is listed as a pseudogene. CDR3 length: 15 residues. The CDR3 region has the DNA TGTGCAAGTCGCTTAAGGTCTAGCGGGACTGGGACCCAGTACTTC. It is translated as CASRLRSSGTGTQYF.

The chain couples TRBV5-1 to TRBJ2-3; 9 bases map to TRBD2. Per germline, CDR1 SGHRS and CDR2 YFSETQ. The CDR3 contains 14 residues. With 5 bases clipped from V and 2 bases from J, the junction kept 3 bases outside the gene matches. The CDR3, as DNA: TGCGCCAGCAGACTAGCGGGCAACACAGATACGCAGTATTTT. It codes for CASRLAGNTDTQYF.

The V gene is TRBV2, the J gene TRBJ2-6; no clear D. V dropped 5 bases and J dropped 0 bases, with 11 bases sitting between them. The CDR3 runs 16 residues. Germline loops: CDR1 SNHLY, CDR2 FYNNEI. CDR3 sequence: CASSRLRSSGANVLTF. In nucleotides, the CDR3 is TGTGCCAGCAGTCGGCTTCGAAGCTCTGGGGCCAACGTCCTGACTTTC.

J is TRBJ2-7 and V is TRBV19, with TRBD2 identical over 8 bases. The CDR3 sequence is 18 residues long. V dropped 5 bases and J dropped 5; count of bases not matched to a gene: 20. In germline, CDR1 is LNHDA, CDR2 SQIVND (reference sequence). The CDR3 loop reads CASSPWSPSAGASDEQYF. The CDR3 DNA reads as TGTGCCAGTAGTCCCTGGTCACCCTCAGCGGGAGCCTCGGACGAGCAGTACTTC.

The J gene is TRBJ2-5, the V gene TRBV19; 10 positions agree with TRBD2. The V gene end was trimmed by 2 bases and the J gene end by 5 bases; junction bases not matched to a gene: 8. The CDR3 is 16 residues long. The germline CDR1 and CDR2 sequences are LNHDA and SQIVND (reference sequence). Here the CDR3 DNA reads TGTGCCAGTAGTATACAGTCTAGCGGGGGTCAGGAGACCCAGTACTTC. As protein: CASSIQSSGGQETQYF. The full variable domain, its missing parts supplied by reference TRBV19 and TRBJ2-5, is DGGITQSPKYLFRKEGQNVTLSCEQNLNHDAMYWYRQDPGQGLRLIYYSQIVNDFQKGDIAEGYSVSREKKESFPLTVTSAQKNPTAFYLCASSIQSSGGQETQYFGPGTRLLVL.

The table lists this clone with a few counts. The same CDR3 also results from other DNA sequences found in this sample. The V and J genes are TRBV28 and TRBJ1-2, with 7 bases aligning to TRBD1. Germline V gives CDR1 MDHEN, CDR2 SYDVKM. The CDR3 is made up of 13 amino acids. Germline trimming cut 5 bases from V and 2 bases from J; bases unmatched to any gene: 2. CDR3 loop: CASSRTGNYGYTF. CDR3 coding DNA: TGTGCCAGCAGTCGGACAGGAAACTATGGCTACACCTTC.

The chain carries TRBV1 and TRBJ1-4. TRBV1 constitutes a pseudogene. The CDR3 is 18 amino acids. The CDR3 sequence: CTSSQDMRGGNYNEKLFF. The CDR3 region has the DNA TGCACCAGCAGCCAAGATATGCGGGGAGGGAATTATAATGAAAAACTGTTTTTT.

A remark on this clone: Other DNA sequences in the same sample also yield this CDR3. The chain employs TRBV7-9 and TRBJ2-5; D remains ambiguous. The CDR3 has 14 residues. The germline CDR1 and CDR2 sequences are SEHNR and FQNEAQ (reference sequence). V was pared by 2 bases and J by 5 bases, with 12 bases between. CDR3 nucleotides: TGTGCCAGCAGCTTAAGGACCCTCAGGGAGACCCAGTACTTC. This translates into CASSLRTLRETQYF.

Note on this clone: This same CDR3 is encoded by further DNA sequences in the sample. The chain joins TRBV18 to TRBJ2-1; D may correspond to TRBD1 or TRBD2 (7 bases each). CDR1 and CDR2 (germline): KGHSH, LQKENI. V was cut by 1 base and J by 4 bases, with 11 bases left in between. The CDR3 is made up of 15 amino acids. The CDR3 reads CASSPRQGGYNEQFF. For the CDR3, the DNA is TGTGCCAGCTCACCACGACAGGGAGGGTACAATGAGCAGTTCTTC.

The chain uses TRBV5-1 and TRBJ2-3; D possibly corresponds to TRBD2 (7 bases). Trimming stripped 0 bases from V and 3 bases from J, with 14 bases between. CDR1 and CDR2 from the germline V gene are SGHRS and YFSETQ. This CDR3 contains 16 residues. CDR3 bases: TGCGCCAGCAGCTTGGCCGGACTAGGGGGGACAGATACGCAGTATTTT. Its translation: CASSLAGLGGTDTQYF.

This clone was observed once. The V and J genes are TRBV30 and TRBJ2-7, with 14 bases matching TRBD2. Germline loops: CDR1 GTSNPN, CDR2 SVGIG (reference sequence). The V segment lost 5 bases and the J segment 9 bases; nucleotides outside the gene matches: 6. The CDR3 totals 13 residues. The CDR3 DNA sequence: TGTGCCTGGGGGGGACTAGCGGGAGAGGTGCAGTACTTC. Translated, it gives CAWGGLAGEVQYF.

V gene TRBV7-8 combines with J gene TRBJ2-2; either TRBD1 or TRBD2 may supply D (5 bases each). V shed 5 bases and J shed 0 bases, with 7 bases lying between them. The germline gives CDR1 SGHVS, CDR2 FQNEAQ. The CDR3 contains 14 residues. The CDR3 region has the DNA TGTGCCAGCAGCCCGGGACCGAACACCGGGGAGCTGTTTTTT. This translates into CASSPGPNTGELFF.

The V call is TRBV9, the J call TRBJ2-1; 8 bases align to TRBD2. Looked up from germline, CDR1 is SGDLS and CDR2 is YYNGEE. This CDR3 contains 16 residues. V lost 0 bases and J lost 8; bases outside the gene matches: 10. The CDR3 bases are TGTGCCAGCAGCGTAGCTCCGGGACTAGTTTTGCATGAGCAGTTCTTC. Encoded protein: CASSVAPGLVLHEQFF.

V usage is TRBV12-2 and J usage is TRBJ2-1; the table's TRBD2 call for D was not verified on the DNA. TRBV12-2 constitutes a pseudogene. The CDR3 spans 18 residues. The CDR3 protein is CASRLPLAGGSLYNEQFF. As DNA, the CDR3 is TGTGCAAGTCGCTTACCCCTAGCGGGAGGTTCCCTCTACAATGAGCAGTTCTTC.

With respect to this clone: The identical CDR3 is also encoded by other nucleotide sequences in the sample. The chain uses TRBV4-1 and TRBJ1-4; D gene ambiguous. Germline CDR1 is MGHRA and CDR2 is YSYEKL. The V and J ends lost 1 base and 7 bases respectively, with 7 bases between them. The CDR3 spans 13 residues. This CDR3 reads CASSQARVEKLFF. CDR3 coding DNA: TGCGCCAGCAGCCAAGCCCGCGTTGAAAAACTGTTTTTT.

CDR3 sequence: CASSQSGTSGTDTQYF. The CDR3 DNA reads as TGCGCCAGCAGTCAATCGGGGACTAGCGGCACAGATACGCAGTATTTT. The chain uses TRBV23-1 and TRBJ2-3, with 10 bases aligning to TRBD2. TRBV23-1 belongs to the ORF category, with a function that is uncertain. Losses at the gene ends were 0 bases for V and 1 base for J; bases not matched to a gene: 1. This CDR3 comprises 16 residues.

This clone was seen a few times. The rearrangement links TRBV2 to TRBJ1-5; 7 nucleotides line up with TRBD1. Germline CDR1 and CDR2: SNHLY and FYNNEI. V gave up 6 bases and J gave up 1 base; unmatched junction bases: 6. The CDR3 contains 15 residues. DNA for the CDR3: TGTGCCAGCAGCCGAATCAGGGGGAGCAATCAGCCCCAGCATTTT. This gives the protein CASSRIRGSNQPQHF.

V usage is TRBV5-1 and J usage is TRBJ1-2; D unresolved. The CDR3 has 12 residues. Trimming pared 7 bases from V and 3 bases from J, leaving 10 bases between. The germline V gene has CDR1 SGHRS and CDR2 YFSETQ. Written as DNA, the CDR3 is TGCGCCAGCGGCGCCGTGGACTATGGCTACACCTTC. This translates into CASGAVDYGYTF.

J is TRBJ2-6 and V is TRBV30; possibly TRBD1 for D (6 bases). The CDR3 is 13 amino acids. Germline-derived CDR1 and CDR2 are GTSNPN and SVGIG (reference sequence). CDR3 in amino acids: CAFRTAGANVLTF. The DNA for the CDR3 is TGTGCTTTTCGGACAGCTGGGGCCAACGTCCTGACTTTC.

V and J are TRBV12-5 and TRBJ2-2, with 8 bases that match TRBD2. Germline CDR1 reads LGHNT; CDR2 reads FRNRAP. V gave up 6 bases and J gave up 7 bases; unmatched junction bases: 4. The CDR3 totals 13 residues. The CDR3 here is CASGSRGDGELFF. The CDR3 DNA reads as TGTGCTAGTGGGTCGCGGGGGGACGGGGAGCTGTTTTTT.

The chain has TRBV7-8 and TRBJ2-3; 7 bases match TRBD1. Germline CDR1 reads SGHVS; CDR2 reads FQNEAQ. This CDR3 comprises 16 residues. Losses at the gene ends were 5 bases for V and 0 bases for J; bases not matched to a gene: 8. The chain's CDR3 is CASSPLTGMSTDTQYF. The CDR3 DNA is TGTGCCAGCAGCCCTCTGACAGGGATGAGCACAGATACGCAGTATTTT.

J is TRBJ2-1 and V is TRBV7-2; D not resolved. The CDR3 length is 15 residues. CDR1 SGHTA and CDR2 FQGNSA come from the germline V gene. Trimming shortened V by 5 bases and J by 5 bases, and 16 bases separated the two germline ends. This CDR3 is CASSPRISTNNEQFF. The CDR3, as DNA: TGTGCCAGCAGCCCCCGGATCAGCACAAACAATGAGCAGTTCTTC.

The rearrangement uses TRBV25-1 and TRBJ2-3, with TRBD2 matching 8 bases. Germline V CDR1 and CDR2: MGHDK, SYGVNS. J lost 3 bases, V lost 0 bases, and 2 bases had no gene match. CDR3 length: 15 amino acids. The CDR3 sequence: CASSEYGLATDTQYF. The CDR3 DNA sequence: TGTGCCAGCAGTGAATACGGACTAGCTACAGATACGCAGTATTTT.

V and J are TRBV12-1 and TRBJ2-7. TRBV12-1 constitutes a pseudogene. The CDR3 is 17 amino acids. The CDR3 DNA is TGTGCCAGCAGCTTTCCCATAGTGGCGCAGTATTCGGACGAGCAGTACTTC. It encodes CASSFPIVAQYSDEQYF.

The genes are TRBV2 and TRBJ1-2, with D unresolved. The V end lost 3 bases, the J end lost 8 bases, and 13 bases lay between the germline ends. The CDR3 has 13 residues. CDR1 and CDR2 (germline): SNHLY, FYNNEI. The CDR3 DNA follows: TGTGCCAGCAGTGATAAGGAATCTGGGGGCTACACCTTC. Its protein is CASSDKESGGYTF.

This clone was recorded only once. CDR3 sequence (DNA): TGTGCCAGCAGCTTAGGTCAATACAGGGGGCGCAACGAGCAGTACTTC. Protein: CASSLGQYRGRNEQYF. This chain connects TRBV11-2 to TRBJ2-7; TRBD1 agrees at 9 bases. The germline gives CDR1 SGHAT, CDR2 FQNNGV. Losses at the gene ends were 1 base for V and 5 bases for J; bases not matched to a gene: 9. The CDR3 loop spans 16 amino acids.